The TCR beta chain described here comes from a study of radiotherapy plus CTLA-4 blockade in lung cancer. Study summary: For 15% to 20% of patients, objective responses occurred, and about 34% had disease control.

A word on this clone: Its antigen is unknown.

V shed 5 bases, J shed 1 base, and the junction held 9 bases outside the gene matches. The CDR3 is made up of 16 amino acids. CDR1 is MGHDK and CDR2 is SYGVNS in the germline V gene. Some clones are missing from TCRdb's copy, which holds only in-frame ones; the method was immunoSEQ multiplex PCR. The repertoire has tens of thousands of clones, approximately 80% of them found once; the top ten carry roughly 17%. Findings of the study overall: It was early blood T cell clone dynamics, with interferon-beta, that reportedly best predicted response. Radiotherapy with ipilimumab was followed by blood expansion of tumor-derived clones.

The rearrangement joins TRBV25-1 to TRBJ2-5; 8 bases map to TRBD2. The receptor was derived from a human donor with non-small cell lung cancer who had a complete response to radiotherapy plus ipilimumab. Source: peripheral blood, taken from a patient treated with radiotherapy plus ipilimumab. CDR3 bases: TGTGCCAGCAGTCGGGGGGCGGGGGGTTTCCAAGAGACCCAGTACTTC. Its translation is CASSRGAGGFQETQYF.